The text below deals with one TCR beta chain. The antigen remains unidentified. This sample is part of a study of cytomegalovirus exposure and HLA in healthy donors. The V and J ends lost 4 bases and 4 bases, in that order; junction bases with no gene match: 5. The CDR3 has 14 amino acids. Per the germline V gene, CDR1 is MNHNS and CDR2 is SASEGT. Vbeta (60) and Jbeta (13) primers were used in the PCR. Profiled with immunoSEQ multiplex PCR; TCRdb holds only in-frame clones, not every one. The sample yields 170,000 or so clones, about four fifths seen once. Overall study findings and caveats: There was a cluster of highly shared sequence variants that was likely a sequencing artifact.

The gene calls are TRBV6-1 and TRBJ1-2, with 8 positions matching TRBD1. The receptor comes from a woman in her forties or fifties in good health and CMV-seronegative. Source material: PBMCs. The DNA of the CDR3 is TGTGCCAGCAGTGCGCGACAGGGGACCTATGGCTACACCTTC. Its protein product is CASSARQGTYGYTF.